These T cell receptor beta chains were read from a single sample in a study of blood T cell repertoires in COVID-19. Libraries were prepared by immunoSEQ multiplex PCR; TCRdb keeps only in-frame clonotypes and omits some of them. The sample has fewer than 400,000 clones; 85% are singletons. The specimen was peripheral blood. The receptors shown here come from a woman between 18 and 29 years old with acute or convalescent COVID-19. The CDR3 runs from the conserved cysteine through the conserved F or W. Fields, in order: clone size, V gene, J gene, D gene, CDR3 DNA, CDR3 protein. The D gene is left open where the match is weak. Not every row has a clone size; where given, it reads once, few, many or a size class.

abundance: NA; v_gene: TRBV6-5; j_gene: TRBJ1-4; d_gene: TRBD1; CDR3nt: TGTGCCAGCAGTTACTCTCAGGGGGCGCAAGAAAAACTGTTTTTT; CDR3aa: CASSYSQGAQEKLFF
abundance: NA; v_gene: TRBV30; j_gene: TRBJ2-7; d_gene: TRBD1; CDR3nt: TGTGCCTGGAGTGTCTGGACAGGGCACGAGCAGTACTTC; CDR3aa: CAWSVWTGHEQYF
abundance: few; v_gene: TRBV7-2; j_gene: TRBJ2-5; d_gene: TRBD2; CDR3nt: TGTGCCAGCAGCTTGCGCGGGGGAGCCCCCGAGACCCAGTACTTC; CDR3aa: CASSLRGGAPETQYF
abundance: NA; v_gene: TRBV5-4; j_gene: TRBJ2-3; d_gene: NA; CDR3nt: TGTGCCAGCAGCGCGGTTGTAGCAGACACAGATACGCAGTATTTT; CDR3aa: CASSAVVADTDTQYF
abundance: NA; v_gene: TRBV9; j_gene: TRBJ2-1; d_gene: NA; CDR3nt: TGTGCCAGCAGCGTAGACGAGTTTTACCACAATGAGCAGTTCTTC; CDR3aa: CASSVDEFYHNEQFF
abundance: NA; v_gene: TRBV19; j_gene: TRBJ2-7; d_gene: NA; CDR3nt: TGTGCCAGTAGTATACAGGGTTCCGACGAGCAGTACTTC; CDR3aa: CASSIQGSDEQYF
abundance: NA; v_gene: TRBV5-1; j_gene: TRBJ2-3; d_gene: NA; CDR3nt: TGCGCCAGACGGTGTCCCCCGCCGGGTTCGCAGTATTTT; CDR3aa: CARRCPPPGSQYF
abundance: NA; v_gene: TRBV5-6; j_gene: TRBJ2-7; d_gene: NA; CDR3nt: TGTGCCAGCAGCTTGGCCGTCGTAGTGAGCTCCTACGAGCAGTACTTC; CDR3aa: CASSLAVVVSSYEQYF
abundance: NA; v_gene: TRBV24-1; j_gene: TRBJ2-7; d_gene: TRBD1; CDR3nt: TGTGCCACCAGTGAAGACTTTGACAGGGCTGAGGGCTACGAGCAGTACTTC; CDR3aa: CATSEDFDRAEGYEQYF
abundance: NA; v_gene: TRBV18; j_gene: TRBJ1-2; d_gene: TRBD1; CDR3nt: TGTGCCAGCTCACCGGACAGGACCTATGGCTACACCTTC; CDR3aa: CASSPDRTYGYTF
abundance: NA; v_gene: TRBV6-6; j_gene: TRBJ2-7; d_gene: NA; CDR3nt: TGTGCCAGCAGTCCGGGACATCCCTACGAGCAGTACTTC; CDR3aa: CASSPGHPYEQYF
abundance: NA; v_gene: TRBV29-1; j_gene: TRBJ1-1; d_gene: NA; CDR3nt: TGCAGCGTCTTCTTACCGGGACTCTTGAACACTGAAGCTTTCTTT; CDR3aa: CSVFLPGLLNTEAFF
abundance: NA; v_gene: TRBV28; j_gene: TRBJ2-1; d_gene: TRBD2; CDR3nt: TGTGCCAGCAGTTCCCGACTAGCGGGAGGGTACCGGGAGCAGTTCTTC; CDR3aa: CASSSRLAGGYREQFF
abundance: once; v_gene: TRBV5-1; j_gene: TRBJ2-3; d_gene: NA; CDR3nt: TGCGCCAGCAGCTTGCTACCCTCCACAGATACGCAGTATTTT; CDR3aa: CASSLLPSTDTQYF
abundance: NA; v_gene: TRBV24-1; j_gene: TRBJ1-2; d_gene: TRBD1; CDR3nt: TGTGCCACCAGTACCGGACAGGGGATTGGTTTTGACTATGGCTACACCTTC; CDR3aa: CATSTGQGIGFDYGYTF
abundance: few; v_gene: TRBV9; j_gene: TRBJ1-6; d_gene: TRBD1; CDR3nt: TGTGCCAGCAGCGTAGTCGACAGGGAATACAATTCACCCCTCCACTTT; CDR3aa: CASSVVDREYNSPLHF